This is a list of T cell receptor beta chains from one sample in a study of blood T cell repertoires in COVID-19. Clones were sequenced by immunoSEQ multiplex PCR, and TCRdb holds only the in-frame ones, with some missing. Of roughly 49,000 clones in the sample, around 82% were seen once. The sample taken for sequencing was peripheral blood. Receptor source: a woman of 80 years or more with acute or convalescent COVID-19. The CDR3 runs from the conserved cysteine through the conserved F or W. D genes are given only for firm matches.

j_call: TRBJ1-1; d_call: .; v_call: TRBV6-5; cdr3_aa: CASSSMTGSDEAFF
j_call: TRBJ1-6; d_call: TRBD1; v_call: TRBV6-1; cdr3_aa: CASSEEAGQGASPLHF
j_call: TRBJ1-6; d_call: TRBD1; v_call: TRBV14; cdr3_aa: CASSRNLGGTGHNSPLHF
j_call: TRBJ2-6; d_call: .; v_call: TRBV2; cdr3_aa: CASTRVGANVLTF
j_call: TRBJ2-5; d_call: .; v_call: TRBV6-5; cdr3_aa: CASETVVARPETQYF
j_call: TRBJ1-2; d_call: .; v_call: TRBV4-1; cdr3_aa: CASSPTARENFYGYTF
j_call: TRBJ1-2; d_call: .; v_call: TRBV3-1/TRBV3-2; cdr3_aa: CASSQEGRGYGYTF
j_call: TRBJ1-1; d_call: TRBD1; v_call: TRBV11-2; cdr3_aa: CASSLDREGMAFF
j_call: TRBJ1-1; d_call: .; v_call: TRBV5-4; cdr3_aa: CASSLQGHTEAFF
j_call: TRBJ1-6; d_call: TRBD1; v_call: TRBV7-9; cdr3_aa: CASSSWTGGRYNSPLHF
j_call: TRBJ1-2; d_call: TRBD1; v_call: TRBV18; cdr3_aa: CASSPFRDRANYGYTF
j_call: TRBJ1-1; d_call: .; v_call: TRBV7-3; cdr3_aa: CASSPQGMNTEAFF
j_call: TRBJ1-5; d_call: .; v_call: TRBV27; cdr3_aa: CASSQHRVGQPQHF
j_call: TRBJ2-2; d_call: .; v_call: TRBV6-5; cdr3_aa: CASRNRDFNTGELFF
j_call: TRBJ2-5; d_call: TRBD1; v_call: TRBV10-2; cdr3_aa: CASSEHRGETQYF
j_call: TRBJ2-5; d_call: .; v_call: TRBV5-1; cdr3_aa: CASSLYFSEEETQYF
j_call: TRBJ1-2; d_call: TRBD1; v_call: TRBV5-1; cdr3_aa: CASSSYRGRGYGYTF
j_call: TRBJ1-6; d_call: .; v_call: TRBV11-2; cdr3_aa: CASGRGKAPLHF
j_call: TRBJ1-3; d_call: TRBD1; v_call: TRBV13; cdr3_aa: CASSRGTGSSGNTIYF
j_call: TRBJ1-6; d_call: .; v_call: TRBV7-9; cdr3_aa: CASSFGGAYNSPLHF
j_call: TRBJ2-2; d_call: TRBD2; v_call: TRBV5-1; cdr3_aa: CASSERGGERTGELFF
j_call: TRBJ2-4; d_call: TRBD2; v_call: TRBV7-9; cdr3_aa: CASSLPAGKTKNIQYF
j_call: TRBJ2-7; d_call: TRBD2; v_call: TRBV4-2; cdr3_aa: CASSQDWELAGVVYEQYF
j_call: TRBJ1-5; d_call: TRBD1; v_call: TRBV27; cdr3_aa: CASSNSGTGAGNQPQHF
j_call: TRBJ1-1; d_call: .; v_call: TRBV15; cdr3_aa: CATSRVERNTEAFF
j_call: TRBJ2-1; d_call: TRBD2; v_call: TRBV7-2; cdr3_aa: CASSNGTSVYNEQFF
j_call: TRBJ1-3; d_call: .; v_call: TRBV5-4; cdr3_aa: CASSLGSQRSGNTIYF
j_call: TRBJ1-4; d_call: TRBD1; v_call: TRBV6-1; cdr3_aa: CASSEAQDRAHRTNEKLFF
j_call: TRBJ1-2; d_call: .; v_call: TRBV7-3; cdr3_aa: CASSLTPGQGTNYGYTF
j_call: TRBJ1-6; d_call: TRBD1; v_call: TRBV6-5; cdr3_aa: CASTLDRGKSPLHF
j_call: TRBJ2-2; d_call: TRBD1; v_call: TRBV19; cdr3_aa: CASSPGTGGTGELFF
j_call: TRBJ1-4; d_call: TRBD1; v_call: TRBV6-5; cdr3_aa: CASSRPGQGEKLFF
j_call: TRBJ1-4; d_call: .; v_call: TRBV4-1; cdr3_aa: CASSLRMQGITNEKLFF
j_call: TRBJ1-2; d_call: .; v_call: TRBV12-3/TRBV12-4; cdr3_aa: CASSILQGYTF
j_call: TRBJ2-5; d_call: .; v_call: TRBV29-1; cdr3_aa: CSVDPSHVQETQYF
j_call: TRBJ1-3; d_call: .; v_call: TRBV5-4; cdr3_aa: CASSLGSSGNTIYF
j_call: TRBJ1-1; d_call: .; v_call: TRBV3-1/TRBV3-2; cdr3_aa: CASSRGVGTNTEAFF
j_call: TRBJ2-3; d_call: TRBD1; v_call: TRBV7-2; cdr3_aa: CASSLVGGQGTDTQYF
j_call: TRBJ1-2; d_call: .; v_call: TRBV3-1/TRBV3-2; cdr3_aa: CASSQDAVSLGYTF
j_call: TRBJ1-4; d_call: .; v_call: TRBV7-8; cdr3_aa: CASSFRAGSGEKLFF
j_call: TRBJ1-1; d_call: .; v_call: TRBV5-6; cdr3_aa: CASSFDRNTEAFF
j_call: TRBJ1-6; d_call: .; v_call: TRBV6-5; cdr3_aa: CASSYEEGTNSPLHF
j_call: TRBJ2-7; d_call: TRBD2; v_call: TRBV4-2; cdr3_aa: CASSQEAGGREQYF
j_call: TRBJ2-1; d_call: .; v_call: TRBV7-8; cdr3_aa: CASSLHSPTGSYNEQFF
j_call: TRBJ2-3; d_call: TRBD2; v_call: TRBV7-9; cdr3_aa: CASSLARLAGGNTDTQYF
j_call: TRBJ2-3; d_call: TRBD2; v_call: TRBV5-1; cdr3_aa: CASSLVIAGATDTQYF
j_call: TRBJ1-2; d_call: .; v_call: TRBV29-1; cdr3_aa: CSVDFLTTRTKGSYTF
j_call: TRBJ2-3; d_call: TRBD1; v_call: TRBV5-1; cdr3_aa: CASSLGGQGDTQYF
j_call: TRBJ1-1; d_call: TRBD1; v_call: TRBV6-5; cdr3_aa: CASSPGTGKGEAFF
j_call: TRBJ1-3; d_call: .; v_call: TRBV5-6; cdr3_aa: CASSFAGSRNTIYF